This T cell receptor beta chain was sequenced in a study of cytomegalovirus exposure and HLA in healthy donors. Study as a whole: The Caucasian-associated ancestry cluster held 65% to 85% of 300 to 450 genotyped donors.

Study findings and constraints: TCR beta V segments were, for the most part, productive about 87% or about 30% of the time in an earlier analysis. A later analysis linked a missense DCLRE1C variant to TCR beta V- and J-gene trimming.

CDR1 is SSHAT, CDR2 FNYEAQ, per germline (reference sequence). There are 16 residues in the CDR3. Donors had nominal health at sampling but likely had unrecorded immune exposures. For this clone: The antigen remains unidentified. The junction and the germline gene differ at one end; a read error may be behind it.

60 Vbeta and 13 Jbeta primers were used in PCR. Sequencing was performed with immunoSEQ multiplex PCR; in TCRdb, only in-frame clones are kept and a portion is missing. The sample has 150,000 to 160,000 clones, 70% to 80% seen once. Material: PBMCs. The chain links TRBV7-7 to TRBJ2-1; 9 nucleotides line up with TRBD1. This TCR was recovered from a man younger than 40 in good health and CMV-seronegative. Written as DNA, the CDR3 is TGTGCTAGCAGCCCAGATGTGGGACAGGGTCTGAATGAGCAGTTCTTC. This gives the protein CASSPDVGQGLNEQFF. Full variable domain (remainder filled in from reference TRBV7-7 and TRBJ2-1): GAGVSQSPRYKVTKRGQDVTLRCDPISSHATLYWYQQALGQGPEFLTYFNYEAQPDKSGLPSDRFSAERPEGSISTLTIQRTEQRDSAMYRCASSPDVGQGLNEQFFGPGTRLTVL.